The clone carrying this T cell receptor beta chain appeared many times. The sample is drawn from a study of Graves' ophthalmopathy and Graves' hyperthyroidism. Study details: Researchers obtained peripheral blood at initial diagnosis, before any treatment had begun.

Beta-chain TCR CDR3 regions were amplified from RNA transcripts. HTBI-primed RT-PCR formed the first round, and a multiplex PCR formed the second. TCRdb reprocessed the multiplex PCR reads with MiXCR, giving one entry per CDR3 protein. Among under 200,000 distinct CDR3 sequences listed, less than 45% were seen once. V was pared by 5 bases and J by 2 bases, with 7 bases of the junction left unmatched. Germline CDR1 and CDR2: SGHTA and FQGTGA. The CDR3 has 15 amino acids. The specimen sequenced was peripheral blood. The chain is built from TRBV7-3 and TRBJ2-7, with 9 bases matching TRBD2. The source of this sequence is a woman in her thirties or forties with Graves' ophthalmopathy. The CDR3 protein is CASSMTAGGAYEQYF. In DNA form, the CDR3 reads TGTGCCAGCAGCATGACAGCGGGAGGTGCCTACGAGCAGTACTTC.